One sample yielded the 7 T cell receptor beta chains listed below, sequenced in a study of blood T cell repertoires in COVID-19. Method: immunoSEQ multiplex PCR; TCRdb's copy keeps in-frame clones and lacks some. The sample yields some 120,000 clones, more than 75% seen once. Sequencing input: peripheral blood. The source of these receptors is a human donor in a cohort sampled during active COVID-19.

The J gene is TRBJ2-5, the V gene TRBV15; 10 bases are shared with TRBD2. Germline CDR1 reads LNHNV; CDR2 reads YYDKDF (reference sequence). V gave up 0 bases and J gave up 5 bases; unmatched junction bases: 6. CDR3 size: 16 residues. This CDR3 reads CATSRDVSGGLETQYF. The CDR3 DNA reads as TGTGCCACCAGCAGAGATGTTAGCGGGGGGCTCGAGACCCAGTACTTC.

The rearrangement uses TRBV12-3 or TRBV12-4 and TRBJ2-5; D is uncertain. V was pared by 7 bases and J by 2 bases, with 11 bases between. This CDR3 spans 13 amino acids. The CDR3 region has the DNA TGTGCCAGCACCGCCGGTGTACAAGAGACCCAGTACTTC. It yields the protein CASTAGVQETQYF.

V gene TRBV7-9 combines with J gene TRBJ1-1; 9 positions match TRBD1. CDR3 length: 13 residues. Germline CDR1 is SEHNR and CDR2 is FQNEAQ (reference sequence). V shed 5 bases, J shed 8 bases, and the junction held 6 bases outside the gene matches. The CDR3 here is CASSMTGGDEAFF. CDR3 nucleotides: TGTGCCAGCAGCATGACAGGGGGTGACGAAGCTTTCTTT.

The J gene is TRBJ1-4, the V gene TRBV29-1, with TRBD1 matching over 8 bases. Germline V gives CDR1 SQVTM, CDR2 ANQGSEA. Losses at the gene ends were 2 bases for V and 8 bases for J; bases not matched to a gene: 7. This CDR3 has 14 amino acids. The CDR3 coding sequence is TGCAGCGTTGAAAGCGGGACAGGTGGGGAAAAACTGTTTTTT. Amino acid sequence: CSVESGTGGEKLFF.

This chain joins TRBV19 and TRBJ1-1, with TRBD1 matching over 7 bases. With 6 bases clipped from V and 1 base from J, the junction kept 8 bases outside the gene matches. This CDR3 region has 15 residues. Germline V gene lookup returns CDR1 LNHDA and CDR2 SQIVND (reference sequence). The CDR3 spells CASRPSGTANTEAFF. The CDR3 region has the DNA TGTGCCAGTAGACCCTCCGGGACAGCGAACACTGAAGCTTTCTTT.

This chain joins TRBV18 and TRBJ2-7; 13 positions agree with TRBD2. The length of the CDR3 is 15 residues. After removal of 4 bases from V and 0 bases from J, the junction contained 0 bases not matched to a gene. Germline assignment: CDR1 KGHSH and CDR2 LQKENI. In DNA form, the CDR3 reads TGTGCCAGCTCACGGACTAGCGGGAGCTCCTACGAGCAGTACTTC. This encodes CASSRTSGSSYEQYF.

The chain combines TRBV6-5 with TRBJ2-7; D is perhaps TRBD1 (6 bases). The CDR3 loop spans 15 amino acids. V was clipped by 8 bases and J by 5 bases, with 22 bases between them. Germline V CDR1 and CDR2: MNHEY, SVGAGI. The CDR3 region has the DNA TGTGCCAGCTCACACAGGGCGGATGGCCCTCACGAGCAGTACTTC. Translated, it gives CASSHRADGPHEQYF.